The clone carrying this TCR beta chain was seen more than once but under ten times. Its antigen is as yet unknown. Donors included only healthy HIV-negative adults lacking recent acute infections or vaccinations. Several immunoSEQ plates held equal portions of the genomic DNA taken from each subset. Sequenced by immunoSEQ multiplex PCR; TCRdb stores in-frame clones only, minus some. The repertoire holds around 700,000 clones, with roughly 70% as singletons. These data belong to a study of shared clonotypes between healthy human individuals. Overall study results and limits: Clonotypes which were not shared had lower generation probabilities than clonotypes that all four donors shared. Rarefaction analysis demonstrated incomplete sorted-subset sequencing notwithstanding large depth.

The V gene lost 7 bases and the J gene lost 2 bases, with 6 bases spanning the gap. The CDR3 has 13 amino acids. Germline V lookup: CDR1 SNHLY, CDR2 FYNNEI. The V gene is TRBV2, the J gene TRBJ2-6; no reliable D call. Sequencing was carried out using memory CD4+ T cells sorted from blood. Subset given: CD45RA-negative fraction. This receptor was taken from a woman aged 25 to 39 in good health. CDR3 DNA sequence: TGTGCCAGCATCGTTCCTGGGGCCAACGTCCTGACTTTC. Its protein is CASIVPGANVLTF.